A single T cell receptor beta chain is shown here with its context. This entry belongs to a study of T-cell memory formation after mild COVID-19. TCRdb itself ran the 5' RACE reads through MiXCR, one entry per CDR3 protein. The sample carries 140,000 to 150,000 distinct CDR3 sequences, around 27% recorded once. With 7 bases clipped from V and 1 base from J, the junction kept 4 bases outside the gene matches. The CDR3 spans 13 residues. Germline-derived CDR1 and CDR2 are SGHRS and YFSETQ. This clonotype was obtained from an adult woman who had mild COVID-19 (a few samples of this study predate the infection). Cell type and time point are not known. This chain joins TRBV5-1 and TRBJ1-1, with 7 bases aligning to TRBD1. Sequencing was carried out using PBMCs or a T cell subset sorted from them (not recorded which). For the CDR3, the DNA is TGCGCCAGCGCATACAGGGGGAACACTGAAGCTTTCTTT. Encoded protein: CASAYRGNTEAFF.